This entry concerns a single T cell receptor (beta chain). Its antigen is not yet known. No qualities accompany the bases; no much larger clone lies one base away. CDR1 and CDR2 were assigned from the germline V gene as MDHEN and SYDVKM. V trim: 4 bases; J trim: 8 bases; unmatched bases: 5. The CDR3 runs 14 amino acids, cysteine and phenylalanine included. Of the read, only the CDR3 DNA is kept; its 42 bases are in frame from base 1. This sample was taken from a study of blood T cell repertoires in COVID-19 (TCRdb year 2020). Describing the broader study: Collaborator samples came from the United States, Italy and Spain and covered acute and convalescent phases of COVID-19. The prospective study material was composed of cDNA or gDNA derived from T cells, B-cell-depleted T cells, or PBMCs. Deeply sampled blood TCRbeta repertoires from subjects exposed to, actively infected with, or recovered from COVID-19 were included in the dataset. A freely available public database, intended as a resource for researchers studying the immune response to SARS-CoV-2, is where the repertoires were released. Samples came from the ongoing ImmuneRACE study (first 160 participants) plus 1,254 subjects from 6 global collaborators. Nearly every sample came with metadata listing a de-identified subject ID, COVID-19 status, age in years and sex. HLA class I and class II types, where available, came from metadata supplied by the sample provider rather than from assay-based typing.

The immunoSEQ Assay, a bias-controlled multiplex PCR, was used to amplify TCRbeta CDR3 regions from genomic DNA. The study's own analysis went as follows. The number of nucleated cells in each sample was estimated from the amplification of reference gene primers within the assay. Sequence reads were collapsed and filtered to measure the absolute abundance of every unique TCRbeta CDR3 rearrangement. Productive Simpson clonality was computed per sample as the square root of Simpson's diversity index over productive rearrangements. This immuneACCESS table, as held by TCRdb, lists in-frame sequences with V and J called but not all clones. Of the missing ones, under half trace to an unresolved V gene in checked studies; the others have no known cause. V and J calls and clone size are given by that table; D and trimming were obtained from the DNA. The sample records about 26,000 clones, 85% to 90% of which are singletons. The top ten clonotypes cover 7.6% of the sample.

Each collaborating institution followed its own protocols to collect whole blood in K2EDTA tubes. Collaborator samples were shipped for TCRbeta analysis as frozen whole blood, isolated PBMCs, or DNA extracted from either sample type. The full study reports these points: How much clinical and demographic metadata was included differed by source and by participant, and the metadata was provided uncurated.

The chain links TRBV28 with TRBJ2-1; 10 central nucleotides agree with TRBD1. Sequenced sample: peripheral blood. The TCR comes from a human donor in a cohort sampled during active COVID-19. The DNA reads TGTGCCAGCAGTTGGGACAGGGGAACGGATGAGCAGTTCTTC. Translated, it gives CASSWDRGTDEQFF. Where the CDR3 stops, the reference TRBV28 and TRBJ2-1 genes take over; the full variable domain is DVKVTQSSRYLVKRTGEKVFLECVQDMDHENMFWYRQDPGLGLRLIYFSYDVKMKEKGDIPEGYSVSREKKERFSLILESASTNQTSMYLCASSWDRGTDEQFFGPGTRLTVL.